This T cell receptor beta chain is drawn from a study of blood T cells in healthy people across ages. Overall study results and limits: Long-lived donors exceeded aged donors in naive CD4+ cells and diversity. Roughly linearly, TCR beta diversity per million T cells fell as age increased.

Between the trimmed V and J ends, which lost 2 bases and 7 bases, there was a span of 11 bases. Germline lookup yields CDR1 SGHAT and CDR2 FQNNGV. This CDR3 contains 14 residues. Through a sample-barcoded 5' primer and a J-beta primer mix, a second PCR was run for roughly 7 to 11 cycles. Researchers report that a template-switch adaptor with 12 random nucleotides tagged each cDNA molecule. TCRdb called the 5' RACE reads again in MiXCR, with one record for every CDR3 protein. Here the sample spans 1.5 million to 2 million distinct CDR3 sequences, 25% to 30% being singletons. Each sample had at least 6 million PBMCs isolated. To note about this clonotype: The antigen is not known.

The chain couples TRBV11-2 to TRBJ1-4; D perhaps matches TRBD1 (5 bases). The sample consisted of blood. The sequence was collected from a young woman in good health. CDR3 in amino acids: CASSLWGGVEKLFF. The DNA for the CDR3 is TGTGCCAGCAGCTTATGGGGCGGGGTTGAAAAACTGTTTTTT.